Listed below are T cell receptor beta chains from one sample, sequenced in a study of blood T cell repertoires in COVID-19. TCRdb keeps only in-frame clones here, not all; method: immunoSEQ multiplex PCR. The data hold about 250,000 clones, with 88% observed a single time. Sequencing was carried out using peripheral blood. These TCRs come from a woman in her thirties or forties who had recovered from COVID-19. The CDR3 runs from the conserved cysteine through the conserved F or W. The D gene is left open where the match is weak. Not every row has a clone size; where given, it reads once, few, many or a size class.

CDR3 DNA	CDR3 protein	clone size	D gene	V gene	J gene
TGTGCCAGCAGCTTGGGAGCAAATGAGCAGTTCTTC	CASSLGANEQFF	NA	NA	TRBV5-4	TRBJ2-1
TGTGCCAGCAGCTCCCAAGGACAGGGAAGCTCCTACAATGAGCAGTTCTTC	CASSSQGQGSSYNEQFF	NA	TRBD1	TRBV7-2	TRBJ2-1
TGTGCCAGCAGCCAAGCGGTGACAGGCCAGAAAAAACTGTTTTTT	CASSQAVTGQKKLFF	NA	NA	TRBV14	TRBJ1-4
TGTGCCAGCACCAGGGGTAGCGGGGCGGGGGAGCAGTTCTTC	CASTRGSGAGEQFF	NA	TRBD2	TRBV11-2	TRBJ2-1
TGTGCCAGCAGCTTAGGGACAGGGCCCAGGGAGCAGTTCTTC	CASSLGTGPREQFF	NA	TRBD1	TRBV7-9	TRBJ2-1
TGTGCCACCAGTGCCCCAGGGCGAACGACTGAAGCTTTCTTT	CATSAPGRTTEAFF	NA	NA	TRBV24-1	TRBJ1-1
TGTGCCAGCACAAAGGACAGGGGGCATGGGGATCAGCCCCAGCATTTT	CASTKDRGHGDQPQHF	NA	TRBD1	TRBV28	TRBJ1-5
TGTGCCAGCAGTACATCCCAGGGGGCAGGGGTCTTC	CASSTSQGAGVF	NA	TRBD1	TRBV6-6	TRBJ2-1
TGTGCCACCAGTGATCCGCGGGGACAGCCGGGGACTGAAGCTTTCTTT	CATSDPRGQPGTEAFF	NA	TRBD1	TRBV24-1	TRBJ1-1
TGTGCCAGCAGTTTGGTGAGACAGGGTCTGGGTCAGCCCCAGCATTTT	CASSLVRQGLGQPQHF	NA	TRBD1	TRBV28	TRBJ1-5
TGTGCCAGCAGCACGACAGGAAGCACAGATACGCAGTATTTT	CASSTTGSTDTQYF	NA	NA	TRBV7-3	TRBJ2-3
TGTGCCAGCAGCTCCGGGTTGGGGGCCACTGAAGCTTTCTTT	CASSSGLGATEAFF	NA	NA	TRBV7-9	TRBJ1-1
TGTGCTAGTGGTTTCTTCCCGGGACAGGGGCTTGGAAATAGCAATCAGCCCCAGCATTTT	CASGFFPGQGLGNSNQPQHF	NA	TRBD1	TRBV12-5	TRBJ1-5
TGTGCCACCAGTCCGGAGGGGTTGGCAGATACGCAGTATTTT	CATSPEGLADTQYF	NA	NA	TRBV24-1	TRBJ2-3
TGTGCCAGCAGACGATCGGGACAGGGGATAAACTATGGCTACACCTTC	CASRRSGQGINYGYTF	NA	TRBD1	TRBV6-6	TRBJ1-2
TGTGCCAGCAGCTTGGCCCCGACGGAGAACTATGGCTACACCTTC	CASSLAPTENYGYTF	once	NA	TRBV5-4	TRBJ1-2
TGCGCCAGCAGCCAAAACCCGCGGCTAGCGGGGGGCCCCTCCTACAATGAGCAGTTCTTC	CASSQNPRLAGGPSYNEQFF	NA	TRBD2	TRBV4-1	TRBJ2-1
TGCAGCGTTGAAGAATGGAAGTGGGACAGGGGCCTCTCTGGGGCCAACGTCCTGACTTTC	CSVEEWKWDRGLSGANVLTF	NA	TRBD1	TRBV29-1	TRBJ2-6
TGTGCCAGCAGGCGGGCGGGGGAACCCACAGATACGCAGTATTTT	CASRRAGEPTDTQYF	few	TRBD2	TRBV27	TRBJ2-3
TGTGCCAGCAGCTTGGCCCAGCGGGTTGACACCGGGGAGCTGTTTTTT	CASSLAQRVDTGELFF	NA	NA	TRBV5-6	TRBJ2-2
TGCGCCAGCAGCTTGGAGGGACAGGGGTGGACTGAAGCTTTCTTT	CASSLEGQGWTEAFF	NA	TRBD1	TRBV5-1	TRBJ1-1
TGTGCCAGCAGCTTGGGACTAGCGGGCACAGATACGCAGTATTTT	CASSLGLAGTDTQYF	few	TRBD2	TRBV5-4	TRBJ2-3